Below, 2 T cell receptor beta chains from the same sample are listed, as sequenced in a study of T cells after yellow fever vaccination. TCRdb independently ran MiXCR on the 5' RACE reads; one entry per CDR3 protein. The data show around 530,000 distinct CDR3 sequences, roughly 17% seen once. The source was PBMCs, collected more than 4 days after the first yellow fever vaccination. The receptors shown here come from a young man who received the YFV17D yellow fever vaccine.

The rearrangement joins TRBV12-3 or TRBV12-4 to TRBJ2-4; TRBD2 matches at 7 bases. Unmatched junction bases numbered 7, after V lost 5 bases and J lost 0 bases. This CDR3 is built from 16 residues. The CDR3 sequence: CASSPGGGLAKNIQYF. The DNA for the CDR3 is TGTGCCAGCAGTCCTGGGGGGGGATTAGCCAAAAACATTCAGTACTTC.

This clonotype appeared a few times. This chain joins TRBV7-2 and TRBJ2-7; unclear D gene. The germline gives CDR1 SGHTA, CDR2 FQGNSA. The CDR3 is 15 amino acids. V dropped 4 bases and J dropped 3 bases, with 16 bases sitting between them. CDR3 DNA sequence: TGTGCCAGCAGCTCAGGTCCCCTTTTTGGCTACGAGCAGTACTTC. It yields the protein CASSSGPLFGYEQYF.